A single sample is the source of the 29 T cell receptor beta chains below, sequenced in a study of identical twins. TCRdb processed the 5' RACE reads anew with MiXCR; each CDR3 protein has one entry. The repertoire has approximately 190,000 distinct CDR3 sequences, roughly 15% of them found once; the top ten carry 35% to 50%. These data are also associated with another study on T cells expressing NK-cell markers.

The sequenced material came from CD8+ T cells sorted from blood. All receptors derive from a woman aged 18-29 years in good health.

The gene calls are TRBV5-1 and TRBJ2-5; D ambiguous. The CDR3 loop spans 15 amino acids. The V gene lost 2 bases and the J gene lost 4 bases, with 15 bases spanning the gap. Looked up from germline, CDR1 is SGHRS and CDR2 is YFSETQ. The CDR3 coding sequence is TGCGCCAGCAGCTTTTTGGGGTCGCTGGGAGAGACCCAGTACTTC. Protein sequence: CASSFLGSLGETQYF.

The V and J genes are TRBV20-1 and TRBJ2-7; 11 bases match TRBD2. This CDR3 is 18 amino acids long. Germline V CDR1 and CDR2: DFQATT, SNEGSKA (reference sequence). The trim removed 2 bases at V and 5 bases at J, leaving 17 bases unmatched. The CDR3 nucleotides read TGCAGTGCTAGACCAAAAACGTTAGCGGGAGGGCTATTCGACGAGCAGTACTTC. Encoded protein: CSARPKTLAGGLFDEQYF.

The CDR3: CACTKHVRGSTDTQYF. The DNA for the CDR3 is TGTGCCTGCACCAAGCACGTCAGGGGTTCCACAGATACGCAGTATTTT. The gene calls are TRBV3-1 and TRBJ2-3; possibly TRBD1 for D (6 bases). This CDR3 is built from 16 residues. The V and J ends lost 11 bases and 2 bases respectively, with 23 bases between them. Germline-derived CDR1 and CDR2 are LGHDT and YNNKEL (reference sequence).

J is TRBJ2-5 and V is TRBV12-3 or TRBV12-4; the match to TRBD2 covers 7 bases. The V gene end was trimmed by 3 bases and the J gene end by 10 bases; junction bases not matched to a gene: 8. The length of the CDR3 is 13 residues. CDR3 coding DNA: TGTGCCAGCAGTTTCGGGGGGAGGGTAGTCCAGTACTTC. Protein product: CASSFGGRVVQYF.

The rearrangement uses TRBV12-3 or TRBV12-4 and TRBJ2-1, with TRBD2 as a possible D gene (6 bases). The V and J ends lost 7 bases and 10 bases respectively, with 20 bases between them. This CDR3 is built from 14 residues. The CDR3 DNA is TGTGCCAGCACCAAGGGAGGTAGATCGAACGAGCAGTTCTTC. Amino acids: CASTKGGRSNEQFF.

The J gene is TRBJ2-7, the V gene TRBV4-2; the D is unclear. From germline, CDR1 is LGHNA and CDR2 YNFKEQ. Trimming removed 1 base at V and 6 bases at J, with 10 bases between. The CDR3 spans 13 residues. CDR3: CASSQVGNLEQYF. Here the CDR3 DNA reads TGTGCCAGCAGCCAAGTGGGAAACCTCGAGCAGTACTTC.

The rearrangement uses TRBV2 and TRBJ2-1; 11 bases are a match to TRBD2. The CDR3 sequence is 10 residues long. Germline CDR1 is SNHLY and CDR2 is FYNNEI. V dropped 7 bases and J dropped 15; count of bases not matched to a gene: 2. Written as DNA, the CDR3 is TGTGCCAGCATTAGCGGGAGGGCGTTCTTC. It encodes CASISGRAFF.

This clonotype was seen a handful of times. This rearrangement joins TRBV9 to TRBJ2-7, with 7 bases that match TRBD1. This CDR3 has 14 residues. V shed 1 base and J 3 bases; nucleotides not matched to a gene: 4. Per germline, CDR1 SGDLS and CDR2 YYNGEE. The CDR3 nucleotides are TGTGCCAGCAGCGTATCGGGACAGTTCTACGAGCAGTACTTC. Amino acid sequence: CASSVSGQFYEQYF.

This clonotype was observed at least ten times. V is TRBV20-1 and J is TRBJ2-5; a possible D gene is TRBD2 (6 bases). The V end was cut by 6 bases, the J end by 5 bases, with 19 bases between. The CDR3 is made up of 14 amino acids. From germline, CDR1 is DFQATT and CDR2 SNEGSKA (reference sequence). The CDR3 region is CSAHSTRFGETQYF. CDR3 coding DNA: TGCAGTGCCCACTCGACTAGGTTCGGTGAGACCCAGTACTTC.

This clonotype was detected only once. V gene TRBV20-1 combines with J gene TRBJ2-2; 9 bases are shared with TRBD1. With V trimmed by 2 bases and J by 7 bases, 11 bases remained unmatched. This CDR3 is 16 amino acids long. Germline-derived CDR1 and CDR2 are DFQATT and SNEGSKA (reference sequence). CDR3 bases: TGCAGTGCTAGAACAGGGGGCGCAGTTCTAGACGGGGAGCTGTTTTTT. Protein: CSARTGGAVLDGELFF.

There are a few counts of this clonotype. The gene calls are TRBV11-2 and TRBJ2-1; a weak D match, TRBD2 (5 bases). The V end was cut by 4 bases, the J end by 12 bases, with 13 bases between. CDR3 length equals 12 residues. Germline V gene data show CDR1 as SGHAT and CDR2 as FQNNGV. The CDR3: CASSSEGLRQFF. The CDR3 DNA follows: TGTGCCAGCAGCTCGGAAGGACTTAGGCAGTTCTTC.

This chain uses TRBV6-1 with TRBJ1-2; no firm D call. The V gene's germline CDR1 is MNHNS and CDR2 SASEGT. Trimming took off 8 bases at V and 2 bases at J, with 6 bases between the two ends. This CDR3 is 11 amino acids long. For the CDR3, the DNA is TGTGCCAGCGGAGGGAACTATGGCTACACCTTC. Its protein is CASGGNYGYTF.

In nucleotides, the CDR3 is TGTGCCAGCAGTCCCTCCGGGACAGGGGGCGCGAGGGAGCAGTACTTC. Translation gives CASSPSGTGGAREQYF. V is TRBV27 and J is TRBJ2-7; 12 bases are shared with TRBD1. The CDR3 contains 16 residues. V shed 5 bases and J 7 bases; nucleotides not matched to a gene: 12. Germline CDR1 MNHEY, CDR2 SMNVEV (reference sequence).

The V gene is TRBV7-9, the J gene TRBJ2-7; no firm D call. This CDR3 comprises 13 residues. Germline V gene sequence: CDR1 SEHNR, CDR2 FQNEAQ (reference sequence). Between the trimmed V and J ends, which lost 6 bases and 1 base, there was a span of 10 bases. The CDR3 protein is CASSRTESYEQYF. The CDR3 DNA is TGTGCCAGCAGTCGGACGGAATCCTACGAGCAGTACTTC.

The chain employs TRBV6-1 and TRBJ1-2; D gene ambiguous. Germline V lookup: CDR1 MNHNS, CDR2 SASEGT. This CDR3 region has 14 residues. V was clipped by 5 bases and J by 5 bases, with 15 bases between them. As DNA, the CDR3 is TGTGCCAGCAGTCCCGCAGGAGCGTATTATGGCTACACCTTC. Protein product: CASSPAGAYYGYTF.

This clonotype has just a few counts. The chain has TRBV29-1 and TRBJ1-2; TRBD1 agrees at 11 bases. This CDR3 contains 13 residues. Germline-derived CDR1 and CDR2 are SQVTM and ANQGSEA. V trimming: 6 bases; J trimming: 3 bases; junction bases outside the gene matches: 3. The CDR3: CSVRTGGDYGYTF. In DNA form, the CDR3 reads TGCAGCGTCCGGACAGGGGGCGACTATGGCTACACCTTC.

This clonotype was observed at least ten times. This chain connects TRBV29-1 to TRBJ2-3, with 8 bases lining up with TRBD2. CDR3 length equals 13 residues. Germline V gene lookup returns CDR1 SQVTM and CDR2 ANQGSEA. V trimming: 7 bases; J trimming: 1 base; junction bases outside the gene matches: 4. Here the CDR3 reads CSARGGGTDTQYF. The CDR3 nucleotides read TGCAGCGCCCGGGGGGGGGGCACAGATACGCAGTATTTT.

V gene TRBV2 combines with J gene TRBJ1-2, with 9 bases lining up with TRBD1. V lost 6 bases, J lost 7 bases, and 18 bases stayed unmatched. CDR1 SNHLY and CDR2 FYNNEI come from the germline V gene. The CDR3 is 17 residues long. The CDR3 loop is CASRGRDRVAPMGGYTF. Here the CDR3 DNA reads TGTGCCAGCAGGGGCCGGGACAGGGTTGCCCCTATGGGTGGCTACACCTTC.

This clonotype came up a few times. A junction boundary mismatches the germline segment, possibly from a read error. V usage is TRBV5-1 and J usage is TRBJ1-1; the D is unclear. CDR1 is SGHRS and CDR2 is YFSETQ in the germline V gene. The CDR3 loop spans 14 amino acids. CDR3 amino acids: CASGLGRVRTEAFF. The CDR3 DNA sequence: TGCGCCAGCGGCTTGGGGAGGGTGCGGACTGAAGCTTTCTTT.

This clonotype has only a few counts. The V gene is TRBV6-2 or TRBV6-3, the J gene TRBJ2-3; D perhaps matches TRBD2 (5 bases). The CDR3 is made up of 16 amino acids. The germline V gene encodes CDR1 MNHEY and CDR2 SVGEGT. V shed 0 bases and J shed 2 bases, with 12 bases lying between them. The CDR3 DNA sequence: TGTGCCAGCAGTTACTCTGAGGGTCGGGACACAGATACGCAGTATTTT. Protein: CASSYSEGRDTDTQYF.

This clonotype was seen only a few times. This chain connects TRBV6-5 to TRBJ2-7; no clear D. From germline, CDR1 is MNHEY and CDR2 SVGAGI. This CDR3 comprises 13 residues. V dropped 4 bases and J dropped 2 bases, with 9 bases sitting between them. The chain's CDR3 is CASSSGEAYEQYF. CDR3 DNA sequence: TGTGCCAGCAGTTCGGGCGAAGCCTACGAGCAGTACTTC.

To note about this clonotype: The junction and the germline gene differ at one end; a read error may be behind it. The CDR3 spells CTSNPGRGGLNEQFF. The CDR3, as DNA: TGTACCAGTAACCCGGGCAGGGGCGGCTTGAATGAGCAGTTCTTC. V gene TRBV19 combines with J gene TRBJ2-1, with D maybe TRBD1 (6 bases). The CDR3 consists of 15 residues. The germline V gene encodes CDR1 LNHDA and CDR2 SQIVND (reference sequence).

This clonotype came up a few times. The rearrangement uses TRBV4-3 and TRBJ2-3, with unresolved D. V shed 0 bases and J shed 10 bases, with 11 bases lying between them. Germline V CDR1 and CDR2: LGHNA, YSLEER. CDR3 length equals 13 residues. The DNA for the CDR3 is TGCGCCAGCAGCCAAGATGGGCCGGGTGCGCAGTATTTT. This sequence encodes CASSQDGPGAQYF.

This clonotype was found a few times. The V gene is TRBV29-1, the J gene TRBJ2-2, with 11 bases identical to TRBD2. Germline V gene data show CDR1 as SQVTM and CDR2 as ANQGSEA. The junction had 4 bases not matched to a gene; V was cut back by 2 bases and J by 2 bases. This CDR3 is built from 16 residues. This chain's CDR3 is CSVELRLAGNTGELFF. The CDR3 DNA is TGCAGCGTTGAACTCCGACTAGCGGGAAACACCGGGGAGCTGTTTTTT.

The rearrangement uses TRBV30 and TRBJ1-4; TRBD1 aligns across 10 bases. In germline, CDR1 is GTSNPN, CDR2 SVGIG (reference sequence). This CDR3 has 15 amino acids. Unmatched junction bases numbered 9, after V lost 3 bases and J lost 8 bases. The CDR3 protein is CAWRTGTGVKEKLFF. CDR3 DNA: TGTGCCTGGAGAACCGGGACAGGGGTGAAGGAAAAACTGTTTTTT.

This clonotype has more than one count but fewer than ten. This rearrangement joins TRBV21-1 to TRBJ1-1. TRBV21-1 is classified as a pseudogene. This CDR3 comprises 11 residues. CDR3 sequence: CASISRGEAFF. CDR3 sequence (DNA): TGTGCCAGCATCTCAAGAGGAGAAGCTTTCTTT.

This clonotype came up a few times. J is TRBJ2-3 and V is TRBV6-4, with 9 bases matching TRBD2. With V trimmed by 7 bases and J by 0 bases, 5 bases remained unmatched. The CDR3 covers 15 residues. The germline CDR1 and CDR2 sequences are MRHNA and SNTAGT. The CDR3 sequence: CASKRLAGSTDTQYF. CDR3 in DNA: TGTGCCAGCAAGAGGCTAGCGGGGAGCACAGATACGCAGTATTTT.

V is TRBV5-1 and J is TRBJ2-7; 10 bases fit TRBD2. CDR1 SGHRS and CDR2 YFSETQ come from the germline V gene. V was clipped by 0 bases and J by 0 bases; unmatched bases: 0. The CDR3 has 15 residues. This CDR3 is CASSLASGSSYEQYF. The DNA for the CDR3 is TGCGCCAGCAGCTTGGCTAGCGGGAGCTCCTACGAGCAGTACTTC.

The table lists this clonotype with a few counts. CDR3 DNA: TGTGCCAGCAGCTTGGAACGGGAGCAGTTCTTC. Encoded protein: CASSLEREQFF. This sequence joins TRBV5-6 and TRBJ2-1; D call uncertain. Per the germline V gene, CDR1 is SGHDT and CDR2 is YYEEEE. With 0 bases removed from V and 10 bases from J, the gap between germline ends came to 5 bases. The CDR3 totals 11 residues.